A single sample is the source of the 27 T cell receptor beta chains below, sequenced in a study of HIV-infected patients and healthy controls. All unsorted peripheral T cells were captured because whole blood was used without fractionation. Alpha and beta constant-region primers primed reverse transcription of around 500 ng RNA. Using multiplexing indices, alpha and beta chain libraries were generated apart by chain-specific third strand synthesis. One entry per CDR3 protein results from TCRdb running MiXCR on the 5' RACE reads. The profile shows roughly 10,000 distinct CDR3 sequences, 6.5% to 10% of them singletons. Sequenced material: blood. These receptors originate from an adult in good health.

This clonotype is categorized as medium-sized (0.01 to 0.1%). The chain employs TRBV6-1 and TRBJ1-3; D uncertain. V lost 0 bases to trimming and J lost 0 bases, with 3 bases between them. The CDR3 is made up of 14 amino acids. Germline V gene sequence: CDR1 MNHNS, CDR2 SASEGT. CDR3 nucleotides: TGTGCCAGCAGTGAAGCAAGCTCTGGAAACACCATATATTTT. Its translation: CASSEASSGNTIYF.

Only a few counts were recorded for this clonotype. The chain links TRBV6-5 to TRBJ1-1; 10 nucleotides align to TRBD1. The CDR3 consists of 14 residues. Germline V gene lookup returns CDR1 MNHEY and CDR2 SVGAGI. V shed 6 bases, J shed 5 bases, and the junction held 6 bases outside the gene matches. The CDR3 protein is CASSRGQGYTEAFF. The CDR3 DNA is TGTGCCAGCAGCCGGGGACAGGGGTATACTGAAGCTTTCTTT.

By share of the sample, this clonotype is medium-sized. The chain carries TRBV20-1 and TRBJ2-1; 10 bases map to TRBD1. This CDR3 comprises 14 residues. The J segment lost 6 bases and the V segment lost 4 bases, leaving 6 bases of the junction unmatched. Germline V gives CDR1 DFQATT, CDR2 SNEGSKA (reference sequence). CDR3 nucleotides: TGCAGTGCTAACCGGGACAGGGGTGTCAATGAGCAGTTCTTC. Its translation: CSANRDRGVNEQFF.

This clonotype was seen a handful of times. The V gene is TRBV2, the J gene TRBJ2-1, with a possible D match to TRBD1 (6 bases). V was clipped by 6 bases and J by 2 bases, with 11 bases between them. Germline V gives CDR1 SNHLY, CDR2 FYNNEI. The CDR3 runs to 14 residues. The CDR3 DNA reads as TGTGCCAGCAGGGGTAACAGGGCCTACAATGAGCAGTTCTTC. This gives the protein CASRGNRAYNEQFF.

This clonotype is classed as medium-sized. The chain has TRBV5-1 and TRBJ1-5; D is possibly TRBD1 (6 bases). The CDR3 has 15 amino acids. Per the germline V gene, CDR1 is SGHRS and CDR2 is YFSETQ. V was cut by 0 bases and J by 0 bases, with 7 bases left in between. In DNA, the CDR3 is TGCGCCAGCAGCTTGGTAGGGGGTAGCAATCAGCCCCAGCATTTT. As protein: CASSLVGGSNQPQHF.

Within the sample, this clonotype is medium-sized. V and J are TRBV27 and TRBJ2-7; tentatively, D is TRBD1 (6 bases). This CDR3 region has 16 residues. Trimming cost V 4 bases and J 3 bases, with 19 bases left between them. Germline assignment: CDR1 MNHEY and CDR2 SMNVEV (reference sequence). CDR3 in amino acids: CASSSYRDTRHYEQYF. The DNA of the CDR3 is TGTGCCAGCAGTTCATACCGGGACACCCGGCACTACGAGCAGTACTTC.

This clonotype showed up many times. The J gene is TRBJ1-4, the V gene TRBV7-9; 7 nucleotides agree with TRBD1. V dropped 3 bases and J dropped 8; count of bases not matched to a gene: 6. CDR1 and CDR2 (germline): SEHNR, FQNEAQ (reference sequence). This CDR3 has 14 residues. CDR3 loop: CASSFGGGGEKLFF. CDR3 DNA sequence: TGTGCCAGCAGCTTCGGAGGGGGCGGAGAAAAACTGTTTTTT.

By sample share, this clonotype is medium-sized (0.01 to 0.1%). Written as DNA, the CDR3 is TGTGCCAGCAGGACAGGCCCAGATGGAAACACCATATATTTT. It yields the protein CASRTGPDGNTIYF. The chain combines TRBV6-6 with TRBJ1-3; possible D gene TRBD1, 6 bases. Per germline, CDR1 MNHNY and CDR2 SVGAGI (reference sequence). The CDR3 has 14 amino acids. The V end lost 6 bases, the J end lost 3 bases, and 12 bases lay between the germline ends.

At least ten counts were recorded for this clonotype. This sequence joins TRBV7-9 and TRBJ2-1; D not certain. The ends were cut back, 5 bases at V and 0 bases at J, with 11 bases in the middle. The V gene's germline CDR1 is SEHNR and CDR2 FQNEAQ (reference sequence). The CDR3 has 15 residues. As DNA, the CDR3 is TGTGCCAGCAGCGATGGATTTAGCTCCTACAATGAGCAGTTCTTC. It translates to CASSDGFSSYNEQFF.

By share, this clonotype ranks as medium-sized. J is TRBJ1-4 and V is TRBV7-9; weak D call: TRBD1 (6 bases). V lost 7 bases and J lost 6, with 15 bases in between. The germline gives CDR1 SEHNR, CDR2 FQNEAQ (reference sequence). The CDR3 has 14 amino acids. This CDR3 reads CASTWGQGDEKLFF. In DNA, the CDR3 is TGTGCCAGCACATGGGGGCAGGGAGATGAAAAACTGTTTTTT.

By sample fraction, this clonotype is medium-sized. The chain carries TRBV6-5 and TRBJ2-7, with a tentative D call TRBD1 (7 bases). Per germline, CDR1 MNHEY and CDR2 SVGAGI. Trimming removed 5 bases at V and 4 bases at J, with 12 bases between. The CDR3 has 13 amino acids. The CDR3 sequence: CASSDRAGYEQYF. CDR3 nucleotide sequence: TGTGCCAGCAGTGACAGGGCGGGGTACGAGCAGTACTTC.

This clonotype is labeled as medium-sized. CDR3 protein: CASSQGNTEAFF. The CDR3 coding sequence is TGTGCCAGCAGTCAGGGGAACACTGAAGCTTTCTTT. The genes are TRBV27 and TRBJ1-1; perhaps TRBD1 as D (5 bases). V gave up 5 bases and J gave up 1 base, with 5 bases separating them. Per the germline V gene, CDR1 is MNHEY and CDR2 is SMNVEV (reference sequence). This CDR3 spans 12 amino acids.

This clonotype was seen at least ten times. The rearrangement links TRBV18 to TRBJ1-5; D gene uncertain. Germline CDR1 is KGHSH and CDR2 is LQKENI. The CDR3 has 13 amino acids. Trimming took off 4 bases at V and 5 bases at J, with 9 bases between the two ends. The CDR3 DNA sequence: TGTGCCAGCTCACAGAAAAAGGATCAGCCCCAGCATTTT. This sequence encodes CASSQKKDQPQHF.

The V call is TRBV5-4, the J call TRBJ2-5, with D possibly TRBD1 on 5 matching bases. V was clipped by 9 bases and J by 5 bases, with 17 bases between them. The CDR3 loop spans 13 amino acids. Germline lookup yields CDR1 SGHNT and CDR2 YYREEE (reference sequence). The CDR3 DNA follows: TGTGCCACCGCCGGCTGGGGCTACGAGACCCAGTACTTC. Residues: CATAGWGYETQYF. The full variable domain, in which reference TRBV5-4 and TRBJ2-5 provide the parts outside the CDR3, is ETGVTQSPTHLIKTRGQQVTLRCSSQSGHNTVSWYQQALGQGPQFIFQYYREEENGRGNFPPRFSGLQFPNYSSELNVNALELDDSALYLCATAGWGYETQYFGPGTRLLVL.

By share, this clonotype counts as medium-sized. CDR3 in amino acids: CASTGDRSPNEQFF. As DNA, the CDR3 is TGTGCCAGCACAGGCGACAGATCCCCTAATGAGCAGTTCTTC. This chain connects TRBV12-3 or TRBV12-4 to TRBJ2-1; possibly TRBD1 for D (5 bases). The ends were cut back, 7 bases at V and 7 bases at J, with 17 bases in the middle. This CDR3 spans 14 amino acids.

This clonotype rates as medium-sized. This chain connects TRBV7-6 to TRBJ2-7; TRBD1 matches 8 bases. The CDR3 consists of 15 residues. CDR1 and CDR2 (germline): SGHVS, FNYEAQ. Trimming removed 5 bases from V and 0 bases from J; junction bases left unmatched: 6. The CDR3 bases are TGTGCCAGCAGCCTCGACAGGGGTTACTCCTACGAGCAGTACTTC. This sequence encodes CASSLDRGYSYEQYF.

By sample fraction, this clonotype is medium-sized (0.01 to 0.1%). This sequence joins TRBV4-1 and TRBJ1-5; 8 nucleotides agree with TRBD1. This CDR3 is 15 amino acids long. Germline-derived CDR1 and CDR2 are MGHRA and YSYEKL. The V gene end was trimmed by 2 bases and the J gene end by 4 bases; junction bases not matched to a gene: 4. Written as DNA, the CDR3 is TGCGCCAGCAGCCAAACACGACAGGGGAATCAGCCCCAGCATTTT. Amino acid sequence: CASSQTRQGNQPQHF.

At least ten counts were recorded for this clonotype. The chain employs TRBV29-1 and TRBJ2-3, with 9 bases matching TRBD2. This CDR3 is 16 amino acids long. Germline CDR1 SQVTM, CDR2 ANQGSEA. V shed 0 bases, J shed 2 bases, and the junction held 6 bases outside the gene matches. The CDR3 DNA is TGCAGCGTTGAAGATCGGGAGCGGGGGGACACAGATACGCAGTATTTT. As protein: CSVEDRERGDTDTQYF.

The rearrangement links TRBV3-1 to TRBJ2-3; D is uncertain. This CDR3 comprises 16 residues. From germline, CDR1 is LGHDT and CDR2 YNNKEL (reference sequence). Trimming shortened V by 5 bases and J by 0 bases, and 15 bases separated the two germline ends. CDR3 residues: CASSFKTWASTDTQYF. The CDR3 bases are TGTGCCAGCAGCTTCAAGACTTGGGCTAGCACAGATACGCAGTATTTT.

This clonotype was counted between two and nine times. The chain joins TRBV19 to TRBJ1-5; D is possibly TRBD1 (5 bases). Trimming took 3 bases from V and 1 from J, leaving 13 bases between them. The CDR3 covers 16 residues. Per the germline V gene, CDR1 is LNHDA and CDR2 is SQIVND (reference sequence). CDR3 DNA sequence: TGTGCCAGTAGTATCGGGGAGGGACGCAGCAATCAGCCCCAGCATTTT. It encodes CASSIGEGRSNQPQHF.

This clonotype was detected only a few times. CDR3 in amino acids: CASSPGIPGQGISNQPQHF. Written as DNA, the CDR3 is TGTGCCAGCAGCCCCGGAATCCCGGGACAGGGTATTAGCAATCAGCCCCAGCATTTT. The rearrangement joins TRBV7-4 to TRBJ1-5; 9 bases fit TRBD1. Germline CDR1 SGHVT, CDR2 SQSDAQ. Trimming at V came to 5 bases and at J to 0 bases, leaving 14 bases not matched to a gene. The CDR3 totals 19 residues.

This clonotype was observed a few times. The gene calls are TRBV14 and TRBJ1-1; unclear D gene. V lost 6 bases and J 0 bases, leaving 17 bases between the germline ends. The CDR3 loop spans 16 amino acids. Germline V lookup: CDR1 SGHDN, CDR2 FVKESK. DNA for the CDR3: TGTGCCAGCAGTAGGATCGAGGTGGGGATGAACACTGAAGCTTTCTTT. It encodes CASSRIEVGMNTEAFF.

Ten or more counts support this clonotype. The genes are TRBV29-1 and TRBJ2-1; TRBD2 agrees at 10 bases. V shed 1 base and J 6 bases; nucleotides not matched to a gene: 3. Germline-derived CDR1 and CDR2 are SQVTM and ANQGSEA. This CDR3 contains 14 residues. The CDR3 DNA sequence: TGCAGCGTTGAAGGAGGACTAGCGGTCAATGAGCAGTTCTTC. Protein product: CSVEGGLAVNEQFF.

By share, this clonotype counts as medium-sized. The V gene is TRBV18, the J gene TRBJ2-4, with D maybe TRBD1 (6 bases). Germline V gene lookup returns CDR1 KGHSH and CDR2 LQKENI. V lost 3 bases to trimming and J lost 0 bases, with 15 bases between them. This CDR3 has 17 residues. The CDR3 spells CASSPRTDRQAKNIQYF. Here the CDR3 DNA reads TGTGCCAGCTCACCGCGGACGGACAGACAAGCCAAAAACATTCAGTACTTC.

The chain combines TRBV6-5 with TRBJ2-7; the D is unclear. The CDR3 has 14 amino acids. Germline CDR1 is MNHEY and CDR2 is SVGAGI. Trimming pared 7 bases from V and 5 bases from J, leaving 18 bases between. The CDR3 region has the DNA TGTGCCAGCACGTCGACTGACTCTCGGGACGAGCAGTACTTC. This encodes CASTSTDSRDEQYF.

The gene calls are TRBV5-1 and TRBJ1-6; the match to TRBD1 covers 11 bases. The germline V gene encodes CDR1 SGHRS and CDR2 YFSETQ. V gave up 4 bases and J gave up 10 bases; unmatched junction bases: 7. This CDR3 has 15 amino acids. The CDR3 region has the DNA TGCGCCAGCAGCCCCGGGACAGGGGGAGGCTCACCCCTCCACTTT. Its protein product is CASSPGTGGGSPLHF.

This clonotype showed up many times. The CDR3 region has the DNA TGCGCCAGCAGCTTCTACAGGGAAGAGACCCAGTACTTC. Translating it yields CASSFYREETQYF. The rearrangement joins TRBV5-1 to TRBJ2-5, with a tentative D call TRBD1 (6 bases). The V gene lost 2 bases and the J gene lost 3 bases, with 8 bases spanning the gap. Germline CDR1 reads SGHRS; CDR2 reads YFSETQ. CDR3 size: 13 residues.